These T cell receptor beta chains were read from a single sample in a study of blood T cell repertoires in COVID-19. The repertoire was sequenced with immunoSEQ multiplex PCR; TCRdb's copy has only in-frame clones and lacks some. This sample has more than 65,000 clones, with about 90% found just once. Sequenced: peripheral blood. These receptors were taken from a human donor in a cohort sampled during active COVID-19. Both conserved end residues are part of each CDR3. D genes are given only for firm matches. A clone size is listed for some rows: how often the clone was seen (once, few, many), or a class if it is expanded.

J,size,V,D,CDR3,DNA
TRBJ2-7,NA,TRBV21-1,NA,CASSIPFYEQYF,TGTGCCAGCAGCATTCCATTCTACGAGCAGTACTTC
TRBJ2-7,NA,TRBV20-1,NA,CSARDNYEQYF,TGCAGTGCCCGGGACAACTACGAGCAGTACTTC
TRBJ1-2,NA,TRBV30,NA,CAWTYVGRGGYTF,TGTGCCTGGACGTATGTGGGCCGGGGTGGCTACACCTTC
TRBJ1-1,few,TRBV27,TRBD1,CASRRRTGGPRAFF,TGTGCCAGCAGGAGAAGGACAGGTGGACCTCGAGCTTTCTTT
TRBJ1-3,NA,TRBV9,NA,CASSVGGVSDYSGNTIYF,TGTGCCAGCAGCGTAGGGGGGGTCAGTGACTACTCTGGAAACACCATATATTTT
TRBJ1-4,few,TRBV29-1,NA,CSVLQAGEKLFF,TGCAGCGTCCTACAAGCAGGTGAAAAACTGTTTTTT
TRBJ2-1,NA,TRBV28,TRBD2,CASGISGGLRNEQFF,TGTGCCAGCGGGATAAGCGGGGGCTTAAGGAATGAGCAGTTCTTC
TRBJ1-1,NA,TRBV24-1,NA,CATSDYRGGKAFF,TGTGCCACCAGTGATTATCGGGGGGGGAAAGCTTTCTTT
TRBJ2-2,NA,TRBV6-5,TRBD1,CASSGQGLSGELFF,TGTGCCAGCAGCGGACAGGGTTTGAGCGGGGAGCTGTTTTTT
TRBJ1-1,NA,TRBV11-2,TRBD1,CASTTIRGGPNTEAFF,TGTGCCAGCACCACCATCCGAGGGGGCCCTAACACTGAAGCTTTCTTT
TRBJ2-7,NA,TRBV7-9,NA,CASSLRTSTSYEQYF,TGTGCCAGCAGCTTAAGGACTTCCACCTCCTACGAGCAGTACTTC
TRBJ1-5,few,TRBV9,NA,CASSVRENQPQHF,TGTGCCAGCAGCGTTCGGGAGAATCAGCCCCAGCATTTT
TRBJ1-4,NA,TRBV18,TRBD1,CASSPRDSPEKLFF,TGTGCCAGCTCACCCCGGGACAGCCCTGAAAAACTGTTTTTT
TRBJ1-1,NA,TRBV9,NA,CASSPTVGGNTEAFF,TGTGCCAGCAGCCCCACAGTCGGAGGGAACACTGAAGCTTTCTTT
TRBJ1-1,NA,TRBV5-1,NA,CASSLDSLNTEAFF,TGCGCCAGCAGCTTGGATAGCCTGAACACTGAAGCTTTCTTT
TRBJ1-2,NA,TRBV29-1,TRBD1,CSVDEGANGYTF,TGCAGCGTTGATGAGGGGGCTAACGGCTACACCTTC
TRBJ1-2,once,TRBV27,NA,CASSRAGGLNGYTF,TGTGCCAGCAGCCGCGCGGGGGGCTTGAATGGCTACACCTTC
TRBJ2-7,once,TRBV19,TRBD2,CASSRLAGGTYEQYF,TGTGCCAGTAGTAGACTAGCGGGGGGGACCTACGAGCAGTACTTC
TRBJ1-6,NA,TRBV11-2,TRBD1,CASSSTSPGQPNSPLHF,TGTGCCAGCAGCTCTACCTCCCCGGGACAGCCAAATTCACCCCTCCACTTT
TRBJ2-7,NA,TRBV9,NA,CASSVFRDSYEQYF,TGTGCCAGCAGCGTATTCAGGGACTCCTACGAGCAGTACTTC
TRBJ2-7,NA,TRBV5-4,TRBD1,CASSLDRGHEQYF,TGTGCCAGCAGCTTGGACAGGGGCCACGAGCAGTACTTC
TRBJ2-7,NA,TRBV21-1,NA,CASSKLELRIPRTASSYEQYF,TGTGCCAGCAGCAAATTAGAGCTTCGGATCCCCAGGACAGCGAGCTCCTACGAGCAGTACTTC
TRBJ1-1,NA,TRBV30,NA,CAWSVPAHRRMTEAFF,TGTGCCTGGAGTGTACCGGCTCACAGGCGGATGACTGAAGCTTTCTTT
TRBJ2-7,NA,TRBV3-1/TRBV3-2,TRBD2,CASSSPGLAGGYEQYF,TGTGCCAGCAGCTCACCGGGACTAGCGGGGGGTTACGAGCAGTACTTC